This T cell receptor beta chain comes out of a study of shared clonotypes between healthy human individuals. Looking at the study overall: The study drew on two women and three men aged 18 to 49 as donors.

Assay execution proceeded at the deep level. Unsorted PBMC DNA was run through sequencing on ten immunoSEQ deep assay plates. Using immunoSEQ multiplex PCR, the repertoire was profiled, and TCRdb retains in-frame clones only, with some absent. The sample gives some 480,000 clones, 79% of which show up once; more than 10% is in the top ten. Donors comprised only Caucasian adults living in Nashville, Tennessee. The CDR3 runs 13 residues. The V end was cut by 3 bases, the J end by 2 bases, with 7 bases between. Germline CDR1 and CDR2: SGHVS and FNYEAQ. Sequencing was performed on PBMCs. V gene TRBV7-6 combines with J gene TRBJ1-2, with D unresolved. This sequence originates from a woman aged 40-49 years in good health. Some clones in this sample may be carry-over from other donors' samples. The CDR3 is CASSFRENYGYTF. CDR3 sequence (DNA): TGTGCCAGCAGCTTTAGGGAAAACTATGGCTACACCTTC.